Below, 26 T cell receptor beta chains from the same sample are listed, as sequenced in a study of T cells in Graves' hyperthyroidism and ophthalmopathy. TCR beta CDR3 regions were amplified from RNA transcripts. An initial round of RT-PCR targeting the TCR CDR3 relied on the HTBI primer set. Each CDR3 protein gets one entry after TCRdb re-called the multiplex PCR reads with MiXCR. The table has approximately 530,000 distinct CDR3 sequences, approximately 20% seen once. Material: blood. These receptors were collected from a man aged 35 to 55 with Graves' ophthalmopathy.

The table lists this clonotype with many counts. This chain uses TRBV3-1 with TRBJ1-1; D is perhaps TRBD1 (5 bases). V was pared by 6 bases and J by 1 base, with 18 bases between. The CDR3 extends over 16 amino acids. Germline loops: CDR1 LGHDT, CDR2 YNNKEL (reference sequence). The CDR3 nucleotides are TGTGCCAGCAGACGTACCCCCGCCAGGGAGAACACTGAAGCTTTCTTT. It encodes CASRRTPARENTEAFF.

The gene calls are TRBV30 and TRBJ2-1; 9 bases fit TRBD2. The germline gives CDR1 GTSNPN, CDR2 SVGIG (reference sequence). The CDR3 has 15 amino acids. The ends lost 1 base at V and 8 bases at J; junction bases unmatched: 9. The CDR3, as DNA: TGTGCCTGGAGTGAAGGTAGCGGGAGTGGGGATGAGCAGTTCTTC. This codes for CAWSEGSGSGDEQFF.

The J gene is TRBJ2-5, the V gene TRBV11-1; no definite D call. Trimming stripped 5 bases from V and 4 bases from J, with 20 bases between. CDR3 length: 16 amino acids. Germline V lookup: CDR1 SGHAT, CDR2 FQDESV (reference sequence). This CDR3 is CASSTRPGSPLETQYF. The CDR3 coding sequence is TGTGCCAGCAGCACCCGACCAGGCTCCCCTTTAGAGACCCAGTACTTC.

This chain joins TRBV2 and TRBJ2-3; TRBD1 matches 7 bases. The germline gives CDR1 SNHLY, CDR2 FYNNEI. V lost 4 bases to trimming and J lost 0 bases; unmatched junction nucleotides: 13. The CDR3 loop spans 18 amino acids. The CDR3 DNA sequence: TGTGCCAGCAGTGTGGTTGGTGACAGGGCGCTAAGCACAGATACGCAGTATTTT. Translated: CASSVVGDRALSTDTQYF.

This sequence joins TRBV29-1 and TRBJ1-1; D gene uncertain. Germline V gives CDR1 SQVTM, CDR2 ANQGSEA. This CDR3 contains 11 residues. Trimming left V 0 bases short and J 7 bases short, with 6 bases between. CDR3 coding DNA: TGCAGCGTTGAAGAGTTAGATGAAGCTTTCTTT. Translated: CSVEELDEAFF.

The sample holds a few counts of this clonotype. J is TRBJ2-5 and V is TRBV24-1, with D possibly matching TRBD2 (6 bases). The CDR3 sequence is 16 residues long. V lost 2 bases to trimming and J lost 4 bases, with 16 bases between them. Germline CDR1 KGHDR, CDR2 SFDVKD. In DNA form, the CDR3 reads TGTGCCACCAGTGATTCAGGCCTGGGCGGGATAGAGACCCAGTACTTC. This gives the protein CATSDSGLGGIETQYF.

The genes are TRBV20-1 and TRBJ2-1, with D tentatively TRBD1 or TRBD2 (6 bases each). V was shortened by 5 bases and J by 6 bases, with 14 bases between the two germline ends. Germline lookup yields CDR1 DFQATT and CDR2 SNEGSKA (reference sequence). CDR3 size: 13 residues. The CDR3 loop is CSAFIEGGNEQFF. The CDR3 bases are TGCAGTGCTTTTATTGAGGGGGGCAATGAGCAGTTCTTC.

This chain links TRBV29-1 with TRBJ1-1; D not resolved. V was pared by 2 bases and J by 6 bases, with 10 bases between. Germline V gene lookup returns CDR1 SQVTM and CDR2 ANQGSEA. The CDR3 has 12 residues. CDR3 in DNA: TGCAGCGTTGAAAGTGGAGGGCCTGAAGCTTTCTTT. Translated: CSVESGGPEAFF.

This clonotype was counted a few times. The V gene is TRBV7-8, the J gene TRBJ2-3; TRBD2 matches 16 bases. This CDR3 has 19 amino acids. Per the germline V gene, CDR1 is SGHVS and CDR2 is FQNEAQ. With 5 bases clipped from V and 4 bases from J, the junction kept 12 bases outside the gene matches. The CDR3 region is CASSQTGTSGRARADTQYF. The CDR3 DNA follows: TGTGCCAGCAGCCAAACCGGGACTAGCGGGAGGGCCAGGGCAGATACGCAGTATTTT.

This clonotype was seen repeatedly, ten times or more. The rearrangement uses TRBV27 and TRBJ2-3; D might be TRBD2 (6 bases). V was shortened by 6 bases and J by 7 bases, with 8 bases between the two germline ends. The CDR3 covers 11 residues. CDR1 is MNHEY and CDR2 is SMNVEV in the germline V gene (reference sequence). Written as DNA, the CDR3 is TGTGCCAGCAGAGGCGGGAATACGCAGTATTTT. It translates to CASRGGNTQYF.

This clonotype has at least ten counts. This CDR3 reads CASSGTSGGGTDTQYF. CDR3 sequence (DNA): TGTGCCAGCAGCGGGACTAGCGGGGGAGGCACAGATACGCAGTATTTT. V usage is TRBV11-2 and J usage is TRBJ2-3, with 14 positions matching TRBD2. The junction had 2 bases not matched to a gene; V was cut back by 5 bases and J by 1 base. There are 16 residues in the CDR3. Germline V lookup: CDR1 SGHAT, CDR2 FQNNGV.

In its sample, this clonotype was seen a few times. The chain is built from TRBV12-3 or TRBV12-4 and TRBJ2-3; perhaps D is TRBD1 or TRBD2 (5 bases each). Trimming removed 3 bases at V and 5 bases at J, with 15 bases between. The length of the CDR3 is 15 residues. The CDR3 reads CASSLGESERDTQYF. CDR3 bases: TGTGCCAGCAGTTTGGGGGAGTCAGAAAGAGATACGCAGTATTTT.

The chain is built from TRBV19 and TRBJ1-2; D might be TRBD1 (5 bases). CDR1 LNHDA and CDR2 SQIVND come from the germline V gene (reference sequence). Trimming left V 5 bases short and J 8 bases short, with 21 bases between. The CDR3 covers 15 residues. The CDR3 protein is CASSAKQGSVSGYTF. CDR3 coding DNA: TGTGCCAGTAGTGCGAAGCAGGGTTCGGTAAGCGGCTACACCTTC.

This clonotype appeared many times. This chain links TRBV5-1 with TRBJ1-3; a possible D gene is TRBD1 (5 bases). The V gene's germline CDR1 is SGHRS and CDR2 YFSETQ. The CDR3 contains 15 residues. Trimming shortened V by 0 bases and J by 4 bases, and 11 bases separated the two germline ends. The CDR3 is CASSLELGVGNTIYF. The CDR3 nucleotides read TGCGCCAGCAGCTTGGAGTTAGGGGTCGGAAACACCATATATTTT. The full variable domain, its missing parts supplied by reference TRBV5-1 and TRBJ1-3, is KAGVTQTPRYLIKTRGQQVTLSCSPISGHRSVSWYQQTPGQGLQFLFEYFSETQRNKGNFPGRFSGRQFSNSRSEMNVSTLELGDSALYLCASSLELGVGNTIYFGEGSWLTVV.

The V call is TRBV12-3 or TRBV12-4, the J call TRBJ1-1; 7 bases are shared with TRBD1. The CDR3 consists of 14 residues. V dropped 3 bases and J dropped 11; count of bases not matched to a gene: 12. In DNA form, the CDR3 reads TGTGCCAGCAGTTTCGGACAGGCCACCTCGGGGGCTTTCTTT. Its protein product is CASSFGQATSGAFF.

This clonotype turned up a few times. This chain links TRBV9 with TRBJ2-7, with a possible D match to TRBD1 (6 bases). Trimming removed 3 bases from V and 1 base from J, with 14 bases in between. This CDR3 spans 15 amino acids. Germline V gives CDR1 SGDLS, CDR2 YYNGEE. CDR3 sequence reads: CASSAAGAVSYEQYF. The CDR3 DNA follows: TGTGCCAGCAGCGCCGCAGGGGCCGTATCCTACGAGCAGTACTTC.

The rearrangement uses TRBV7-9 and TRBJ2-7; D may be TRBD2 (5 bases). Germline CDR1 SEHNR, CDR2 FQNEAQ (reference sequence). Trimming left V 5 bases short and J 6 bases short, with 14 bases between. This CDR3 region has 13 residues. The CDR3 region is CASSPPAGGEQYF. The CDR3 bases are TGTGCCAGCAGCCCCCCCGCAGGAGGCGAGCAGTACTTC.

This clonotype was found a few times. The V and J genes are TRBV4-2 and TRBJ2-1; D not resolved. V dropped 0 bases and J dropped 10 bases, with 10 bases sitting between them. This CDR3 has 13 amino acids. The germline gives CDR1 LGHNA, CDR2 YNFKEQ. CDR3 DNA: TGTGCCAGCAGCCAAGATTGGGCGGAAGAGCAGTTCTTC. Its protein is CASSQDWAEEQFF.

Note on this clonotype: Given a much more abundant clone one base away, this may be a read error. This is likely a read error, given that the CDR3 carries no conserved phenylalanine or tryptophan at its end. The chain employs TRBV13 and TRBJ2-1, with D tentatively TRBD1 or TRBD2 (6 bases each). This CDR3 spans 16 amino acids. V lost 5 bases and J lost 4, with 18 bases in between. In germline, CDR1 is PRHDT, CDR2 FYEKMQ (reference sequence). In DNA, the CDR3 is TGTGCCAGCAGCCTAGTTGGAGGGACACTTTACAATGAGCAGTTCTCC. This sequence encodes CASSLVGGTLYNEQFS.

The chain recombines TRBV7-2 with TRBJ1-5; the D is unclear. Germline V lookup: CDR1 SGHTA, CDR2 FQGNSA. With 2 bases removed from V and 5 bases from J, the gap between germline ends came to 10 bases. This CDR3 contains 14 residues. CDR3 in amino acids: CASSLLGRDQPQHF. In DNA form, the CDR3 reads TGTGCCAGCAGCTTATTAGGGAGGGATCAGCCCCAGCATTTT.

Of note for this clonotype: This may be a read error: a much more frequent sequence differs by one nucleotide. The chain links TRBV12-3 or TRBV12-4 to TRBJ2-7; D gene unclear. The CDR3 covers 13 residues. Trimming removed 6 bases at V and 4 bases at J, with 13 bases between. CDR3 nucleotides: TGTGCCAGCAGCGCCGGGTCCCCGTACGAGCAGTACTTC. Its translation: CASSAGSPYEQYF.

This clonotype was recorded a few times. The V call is TRBV5-1, the J call TRBJ2-3, with D perhaps matching TRBD1 (6 bases). CDR1 SGHRS and CDR2 YFSETQ come from the germline V gene. This CDR3 contains 15 residues. The V end was cut by 4 bases, the J end by 4 bases, with 16 bases between. The DNA for the CDR3 is TGCGCCAGCAGCCCCAGAACAGGGAAAGCAGATACGCAGTATTTT. Protein product: CASSPRTGKADTQYF.

This rearrangement joins TRBV18 to TRBJ2-5, with D hard to call. CDR3 length equals 14 residues. The V gene's germline CDR1 is KGHSH and CDR2 LQKENI. Trimming left V 0 bases short and J 2 bases short, with 7 bases between. The CDR3 DNA reads TGTGCCAGCTCACCACCGTCCCCACAAGAGACCCAGTACTTC. Amino acid sequence: CASSPPSPQETQYF.

The chain uses TRBV9 and TRBJ2-3; 11 bases match TRBD2. This CDR3 is 15 amino acids long. The germline gives CDR1 SGDLS, CDR2 YYNGEE. V was pared by 3 bases and J by 6 bases, with 6 bases of the junction left unmatched. CDR3 sequence (DNA): TGTGCCAGCAGCGAACTAGCGGGAGTTCAGGATACGCAGTATTTT. This sequence encodes CASSELAGVQDTQYF.

This clonotype was picked up a small number of times. J is TRBJ1-5 and V is TRBV12-5; 8 bases line up with TRBD1. The V gene's germline CDR1 is LGHNT and CDR2 FRNRAP. The trim removed 5 bases at V and 5 bases at J, leaving 14 bases unmatched. The CDR3 is 17 residues long. CDR3 loop: CASGPASTGDRYQPQHF. The CDR3 nucleotides read TGTGCTAGTGGTCCTGCCTCGACAGGGGATAGGTATCAGCCCCAGCATTTT.

V usage is TRBV7-3 and J usage is TRBJ2-5; possibly TRBD2 for D (5 bases). The CDR3 runs 13 residues. CDR1 is SGHTA and CDR2 is FQGTGA in the germline V gene. Trimming took 2 bases from V and 5 from J, leaving 9 bases between them. The CDR3 DNA reads as TGTGCCAGCAGCTTAGCACTAGGCGAGACCCAGTACTTC. It translates to CASSLALGETQYF.